These T cell receptor beta chains were read from a single sample in a study of control samples from healthy donors and cancer patients. This table comes from immunoSEQ multiplex PCR, and its TCRdb copy is limited to in-frame clones, with some not included. The sample shows about 94,000 clones, just over 90% of them seen only once. The sequenced sample consisted of blood. The source is a young woman in good health. The conserved cysteine and the conserved F or W are not part of the CDR3 here. The D gene is left open where the match is weak.

NA	TRBV6-2/TRBV6-3	TRBJ2-1	ASSYQVHNEQF
NA	TRBV9	TRBJ1-1	ASSVAEQPNTEAF
NA	TRBV27	TRBJ1-4	ASSPGGQDNEKLF
TRBD1	TRBV19	TRBJ1-1	ASSMTGGWAEAF
NA	TRBV27	TRBJ2-1	ASSSHVKGRNEQF
NA	TRBV6-5	TRBJ2-7	ASKNGQFSYEQY
TRBD1	TRBV7-6	TRBJ1-1	ASSAGTGGRTEAF
NA	TRBV2	TRBJ1-1	ASSGFEGTEAF
TRBD1	TRBV27	TRBJ1-5	ASSSGTGGNQPQH
NA	TRBV21-1	TRBJ1-6	ASSPRTGPNSPLH
NA	TRBV6-5	TRBJ1-6	ASTSPTNSPLH
NA	TRBV28	TRBJ2-2	ASSPVSATGELF
TRBD1	TRBV6-5	TRBJ2-3	ASSQGAASTDTQY
NA	TRBV6-5	TRBJ1-1	ASKPAGWDTEAF
TRBD1	TRBV6-4	TRBJ1-2	ASRPYDRGLYGYT
TRBD2	TRBV12-3/TRBV12-4	TRBJ2-5	ASSGGEETQY
NA	TRBV2	TRBJ1-1	ASSEQGVNTEAF
TRBD1	TRBV5-1	TRBJ1-6	ASRDGTGDNSPLH
NA	TRBV11-3	TRBJ1-1	ASSLGMNTEAF
TRBD1	TRBV5-6	TRBJ1-1	ASSLVQGAGKGEAF
NA	TRBV6-6	TRBJ1-1	ASSYSGDFPNTEAF
NA	TRBV3-1/TRBV3-2	TRBJ2-5	ASSRPQETQY
TRBD1	TRBV18	TRBJ1-1	ASSPGGQGAWTTEAF
NA	TRBV5-6	TRBJ2-1	ASSWSGFPIYNEQF
NA	TRBV7-8	TRBJ1-5	ASSLESTWEVGNQPQH
TRBD1	TRBV14	TRBJ1-2	ASSRDRNGYT
TRBD1	TRBV6-1	TRBJ2-7	ASSENEGASYEQY
NA	TRBV7-9	TRBJ2-1	ASSLLRGFSYNEQF
NA	TRBV7-2	TRBJ2-2	ASRRGGANTGELF
TRBD1	TRBV9	TRBJ1-1	ASSGGTAPEAF
NA	TRBV7-8	TRBJ2-3	ASSLAMVRSTDTQY
NA	TRBV25-1	TRBJ2-1	ASSQKTYSNEQF
TRBD1	TRBV11-2	TRBJ1-2	ASSYSTGLSGYT
NA	TRBV6-5	TRBJ1-3	ASSYRQGSGNTIY
TRBD1	TRBV5-8	TRBJ1-2	ASSSTGTKLGYGYT
NA	TRBV10-1	TRBJ1-2	ASSEQVNYGYT
NA	TRBV9	TRBJ1-5	ASSAGTSNQPQH
NA	TRBV5-6	TRBJ1-5	ASSLVGTNNQPQH
TRBD1	TRBV5-1	TRBJ1-1	ASSLNFRQGRNTEAF
NA	TRBV11-2	TRBJ2-6	ASSPIMGDPGANVLT
NA	TRBV15	TRBJ1-1	ATSMGSIAEAF
NA	TRBV4-1	TRBJ1-4	ASSGGREKLF
TRBD1	TRBV12-3/TRBV12-4	TRBJ1-2	ASSFDRDGYT
NA	TRBV4-2	TRBJ2-5	ASSQVGAVQRTQY
NA	TRBV10-2	TRBJ1-3	AASPNSGNTIY
NA	TRBV10-3	TRBJ1-1	AISESGNTEAF
NA	TRBV6-5	TRBJ2-7	ASSPISGLYEQY
TRBD2	TRBV9	TRBJ2-1	ASSVGAGGSNEQF
NA	TRBV13	TRBJ1-1	ASSLDGRTGNTEAF